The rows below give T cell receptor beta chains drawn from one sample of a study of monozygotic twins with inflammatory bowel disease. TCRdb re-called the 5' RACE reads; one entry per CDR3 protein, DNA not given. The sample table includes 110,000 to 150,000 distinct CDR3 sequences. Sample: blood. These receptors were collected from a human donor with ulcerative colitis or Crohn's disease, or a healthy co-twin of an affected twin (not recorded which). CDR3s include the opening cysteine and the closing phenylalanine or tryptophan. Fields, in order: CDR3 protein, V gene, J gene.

CDR3 protein: CAWDMDRGNQPQHF
V gene: TRBV30
J gene: TRBJ1-5

CDR3 protein: CASSFSGRNTEAFF
V gene: TRBV27
J gene: TRBJ1-1

CDR3 protein: CASNPFGSADTQYF
V gene: TRBV12-3/TRBV12-4
J gene: TRBJ2-3

CDR3 protein: CASSSGFSGRAGTDTQYF
V gene: TRBV7-6
J gene: TRBJ2-3

CDR3 protein: CASTEVPGGEQYF
V gene: TRBV2
J gene: TRBJ2-7

CDR3 protein: CASSLSSGSFGDEQFF
V gene: TRBV28
J gene: TRBJ2-1

CDR3 protein: CSVDTLYEQYF
V gene: TRBV29-1
J gene: TRBJ2-7

CDR3 protein: CASSNGLAAQETQYF
V gene: TRBV5-1
J gene: TRBJ2-5

CDR3 protein: CASSGGGMETQYF
V gene: TRBV5-4
J gene: TRBJ2-5

CDR3 protein: CASKTSGTSTDTQYF
V gene: TRBV5-1
J gene: TRBJ2-3

CDR3 protein: CSAPMDQPQHF
V gene: TRBV20-1
J gene: TRBJ1-5

CDR3 protein: CASSYVDEGDYGYTF
V gene: TRBV5-1
J gene: TRBJ1-2

CDR3 protein: CAIRDSGPSTDTQYF
V gene: TRBV10-3
J gene: TRBJ2-3

CDR3 protein: CASSGYRGKLNTEAFF
V gene: TRBV5-1
J gene: TRBJ1-1

CDR3 protein: CASSPRTGGIDTQYF
V gene: TRBV6-2/TRBV6-3
J gene: TRBJ2-3

CDR3 protein: CASSAGGLKEQFF
V gene: TRBV6-2/TRBV6-3
J gene: TRBJ2-1

CDR3 protein: CASSHTGTGSYEQYF
V gene: TRBV3-1
J gene: TRBJ2-7

CDR3 protein: CASMGGLPYEQYF
V gene: TRBV28
J gene: TRBJ2-7

CDR3 protein: CASSGQGPGTEAFF
V gene: TRBV7-3
J gene: TRBJ1-1

CDR3 protein: CASSPRTSGRGEQYF
V gene: TRBV9
J gene: TRBJ2-7

CDR3 protein: CASSLSGGGDTQYF
V gene: TRBV5-1
J gene: TRBJ2-3

CDR3 protein: CASSFERASTDTQYF
V gene: TRBV7-2
J gene: TRBJ2-3

CDR3 protein: CASSLSDGEGNTIYF
V gene: TRBV7-2
J gene: TRBJ1-3

CDR3 protein: CASSYSGREGTEAFF
V gene: TRBV6-5
J gene: TRBJ1-1

CDR3 protein: CASDREGNQPQHF
V gene: TRBV10-3
J gene: TRBJ1-5

CDR3 protein: CASSPGQGMADGYTF
V gene: TRBV27
J gene: TRBJ1-2

CDR3 protein: CASSPLLVQGHNQPQHF
V gene: TRBV18
J gene: TRBJ1-5

CDR3 protein: CAWGLAGAYNEQFF
V gene: TRBV30
J gene: TRBJ2-1

CDR3 protein: CASGLAGPTVSEAFF
V gene: TRBV12-5
J gene: TRBJ1-1

CDR3 protein: CSARPGVNYGYTF
V gene: TRBV20-1
J gene: TRBJ1-2

CDR3 protein: CASSVDSIGEQYF
V gene: TRBV9
J gene: TRBJ2-7

CDR3 protein: CASSLTSGKADTQYF
V gene: TRBV7-3
J gene: TRBJ2-3

CDR3 protein: CASSWLGATNEKLFF
V gene: TRBV5-5
J gene: TRBJ1-4

CDR3 protein: CAIGGQGNYGYTF
V gene: TRBV10-3
J gene: TRBJ1-2

CDR3 protein: CASLEGSNTEAFF
V gene: TRBV5-1
J gene: TRBJ1-1

CDR3 protein: CASSPGTGQRPQHF
V gene: TRBV27
J gene: TRBJ1-5

CDR3 protein: CASGEQVPGTQYF
V gene: TRBV6-1
J gene: TRBJ2-5

CDR3 protein: CVSSFPTGPPLHF
V gene: TRBV12-3/TRBV12-4
J gene: TRBJ1-6

CDR3 protein: CSVGVGRSSYEQYF
V gene: TRBV29-1
J gene: TRBJ2-7

CDR3 protein: CASSSSFPGRGGQNTQYF
V gene: TRBV12-3/TRBV12-4
J gene: TRBJ2-3

CDR3 protein: CSVEKPPGNEKLFF
V gene: TRBV29-1
J gene: TRBJ1-4

CDR3 protein: CASSQVRGVQETQYF
V gene: TRBV4-2
J gene: TRBJ2-5

CDR3 protein: CASGLGQPETGELFF
V gene: TRBV12-5
J gene: TRBJ2-2

CDR3 protein: CASSSRTGEDQPQHF
V gene: TRBV5-5
J gene: TRBJ1-5